This T cell receptor (beta chain) was sequenced during a study of shared T cell receptors in the human thymus. The ends were cut back, 1 base at V and 7 bases at J, with 8 bases in the middle. This CDR3 spans 14 amino acids. The germline V gene encodes CDR1 MGHDK and CDR2 SYGVNS. Sequenced by immunoSEQ multiplex PCR; TCRdb stores in-frame clones only, minus some. The data contain under 850,000 clones, roughly 88% of them singletons. These same records also appear under a second study, on human thymus T cells. As reported in that work: The source of the thymus tissue was resections taken during corrective heart surgery.

V usage is TRBV25-1 and J usage is TRBJ1-6; D is unclear. This TCR was recovered from a boy under two years old with a congenital heart defect. The sample was thymocytes. CDR3 nucleotides: TGTGCCAGCAGTGAATCAGGTTGGAATTCACCCCTCCACTTT. Its protein product is CASSESGWNSPLHF.